This T cell receptor beta chain emerged from a study of blood T cell repertoires in COVID-19. In this sample, this clone turned up a few times. Clones were read by immunoSEQ multiplex PCR, and TCRdb kept only the in-frame ones, dropping some. The data show hundreds of thousands of clones, roughly 85% seen once. The germline V gene encodes CDR1 MNHEY and CDR2 SVGAGI. Deletions cut 2 bases from V and 0 bases from J, with 8 bases between. The CDR3 is made up of 16 amino acids. Allocation to cohorts depended on clinical history reported by the participants. Exposed participants encountered a COVID-19 case during the 2 weeks preceding study entry.

This chain joins TRBV6-5 and TRBJ1-6; D call uncertain. This clonotype was sampled from a woman in her thirties or forties who had been exposed to COVID-19. Sequencing input: PBMCs or T cells enriched from blood (not recorded which). The CDR3, as DNA: TGTGCCAGCAGTTACATAACAGACTCCTATAATTCACCCCTCCACTTT. It translates to CASSYITDSYNSPLHF.